These T cell receptor beta chains were read from a single sample in a study of T cell responses to AZD1222 COVID-19 vaccine. The protocol was immunoSEQ multiplex PCR, while the TCRdb copy is restricted to in-frame clones and leaves out a portion. The table records approximately 150,000 clones, just over 90% of them present only once. This material consisted of peripheral blood, taken on day 0 of AZD1222 vaccination. All receptors come from an adult in good health. Both conserved end residues are part of each CDR3. A D gene is named only where the DNA matches it firmly. Expanded clones get a size class; other rows say once, few or many, or leave the size out.

j_call,v_call,d_call,clone_size,cdr3_nt,cdr3_aa
TRBJ2-5,TRBV2,.,.,TGTGCCAGCAGTCGACAGGCCGCACAGTACTTC,CASSRQAAQYF
TRBJ1-6,TRBV27,TRBD1,few,TGTGCCAGCAGTTTTGGGACAGACTATAATTCACCCCTCCACTTT,CASSFGTDYNSPLHF
TRBJ2-7,TRBV7-2,TRBD2,.,TGTGCCAGCAGCCCCGGGACTAGCGCCTACGAGCAGTACTTC,CASSPGTSAYEQYF
TRBJ2-7,TRBV19,TRBD1,.,TGTGCCAGTAGTAGCCGGGACAGACACTACGAGCAGTACTTC,CASSSRDRHYEQYF
TRBJ2-1,TRBV5-4,TRBD2,.,TGTGCCAGCAGCTTCCCTAGCGGGGGGGCCGCTGAGCAGTTCTTC,CASSFPSGGAAEQFF
TRBJ2-5,TRBV19,.,.,TGTGCCAGTAGTAGCGGGACAGCCGTAGAGACCCAGTACTTC,CASSSGTAVETQYF
TRBJ2-3,TRBV6-4,.,.,TGTGCCAGCAGTGACGGTGTATCTCACGGTAATACGCAGTATTTT,CASSDGVSHGNTQYF
TRBJ2-5,TRBV19,TRBD2,.,TGTGCCAGTAGTGGTGCCTTTGTCGGGGGGTCATGGGAGACCCAGTACTTC,CASSGAFVGGSWETQYF
TRBJ1-3,TRBV6-2/TRBV6-3,.,once,TGTGCCAGCAGTTACTCGAAACCGGCCTCTGGAAACACCATATATTTT,CASSYSKPASGNTIYF
TRBJ2-5,TRBV19,.,.,TGTGCCACCAAGCGAACGGGAACCCAAGAGACCCAGTACTTC,CATKRTGTQETQYF
TRBJ2-7,TRBV5-1,TRBD2,.,TGCGCCAGCAGCTTCGGACTAGCGGGGGTGAACGAGCAGTACTTC,CASSFGLAGVNEQYF
TRBJ2-1,TRBV5-1,.,.,TGCGCCAGCAGCTCGGCATTTGACCCTACCCGAGAGGATGAGCAGTTCTTC,CASSSAFDPTREDEQFF
TRBJ2-1,TRBV5-1,.,.,TGCGCCAGCAGCCCGGAGGGGGGTCGGGGGCAGTTCTTC,CASSPEGGRGQFF
TRBJ2-2,TRBV4-1,.,.,TGCGCCAGCAGCCAAGATCAGTCAGGGACCTACACCGGGGAGCTGTTTTTT,CASSQDQSGTYTGELFF
TRBJ2-5,TRBV7-9,.,few,TGTGCCAGCAGCTTAGGGGACCGCCCTCAAGAGACCCAGTACTTC,CASSLGDRPQETQYF
TRBJ1-6,TRBV21-1,.,.,TGTGCCAGCAGTAAAGGGGGATGGAGATCACCCCTCCACTTT,CASSKGGWRSPLHF
TRBJ2-1,TRBV5-1,.,.,TGCGCCAGCAGTACGTTCGGACTACTTTACAATGAGCAGTTCTTC,CASSTFGLLYNEQFF
TRBJ2-7,TRBV6-2/TRBV6-3,TRBD1,.,TGTGCCAGCAGTTACTCTGGGACAGGGGTCTACGAGCAGTACTTC,CASSYSGTGVYEQYF